Each of the 11 T cell receptor beta chains below was sequenced from the same sample in a study of early T cells in non-severe SARS-CoV-2 infection. Each CDR3 protein gets one entry after TCRdb re-called the 5' RACE reads with MiXCR. Of 25,000 or so distinct CDR3 sequences in the sample, over 2.5% are singletons; the top ten hold 0.55% to 0.9%. Sequenced material: whole blood. These receptors all stem from an adult who was a healthcare worker with PCR-confirmed SARS-CoV-2 infection or an uninfected control (not recorded which).

This clonotype was recorded many times. The J gene is TRBJ2-7, the V gene TRBV6-2 or TRBV6-3; D call uncertain. CDR3 length: 12 amino acids. V lost 0 bases and J lost 3, with 3 bases in between. Germline assignment: CDR1 MNHEY and CDR2 SVGEGT. This chain's CDR3 is CASSYSLYEQYV. The CDR3 DNA is TGTGCCAGCAGTTACTCCCTCTACGAGCAGTACGTC.

V is TRBV7-2 and J is TRBJ2-4; 8 bases are shared with TRBD2. With V trimmed by 5 bases and J by 8 bases, 5 bases remained unmatched. Germline V CDR1 and CDR2: SGHTA, FQGNSA. CDR3 size: 13 residues. The CDR3 DNA follows: TGTGCCAGCAGCCCGGCCGGGAGGGACATTCAGTACTTC. It codes for CASSPAGRDIQYF.

The V call is TRBV9, the J call TRBJ1-1, with D unclear. Trimming took 4 bases from V and 1 from J, leaving 11 bases between them. CDR3 size: 14 residues. Per germline, CDR1 SGDLS and CDR2 YYNGEE. The CDR3 sequence: CASSTVSGNTEAFF. Written as DNA, the CDR3 is TGTGCCAGCAGCACCGTTTCGGGGAACACTGAAGCTTTCTTT.

This clonotype was detected many times. The chain links TRBV20-1 to TRBJ2-3; D is possibly TRBD2 (6 bases). The CDR3 extends over 14 amino acids. Trimming pared 0 bases from V and 2 bases from J, leaving 9 bases between. From germline, CDR1 is DFQATT and CDR2 SNEGSKA (reference sequence). In DNA, the CDR3 is TGCAGTGCTAGAGAGGGGACTTTCACAGATACGCAGTATTTT. Encoded protein: CSAREGTFTDTQYF.

This clonotype has ten or more counts. The V and J genes are TRBV2 and TRBJ2-3, with D tentatively TRBD2 (6 bases). This CDR3 contains 15 residues. V shed 8 bases and J shed 5 bases, with 20 bases lying between them. Germline V gene sequence: CDR1 SNHLY, CDR2 FYNNEI. The CDR3 sequence: CASGQAPGVIDTQYF. The CDR3 DNA reads TGTGCCAGCGGACAAGCTCCGGGGGTTATAGATACGCAGTATTTT.

The sample holds many counts of this clonotype. This chain uses TRBV15 with TRBJ2-1; 10 bases are a match to TRBD2. Losses at the gene ends were 3 bases for V and 0 bases for J; bases not matched to a gene: 5. From germline, CDR1 is LNHNV and CDR2 YYDKDF (reference sequence). CDR3 length: 17 residues. Here the CDR3 DNA reads TGTGCCACCAGCAGGGAACTAGCGGGAACCTCCTACAATGAGCAGTTCTTC. It encodes CATSRELAGTSYNEQFF.

This clonotype came up many times. The J gene is TRBJ1-2, the V gene TRBV5-4; D remains unclear. Trimming took off 4 bases at V and 8 bases at J, with 21 bases between the two ends. Per the germline V gene, CDR1 is SGHNT and CDR2 is YYREEE (reference sequence). There are 15 residues in the CDR3. The CDR3 region has the DNA TGTGCCAGCAGCCTAGGAGGATCTCCGAATCAGGGCTACACCTTC. The encoded protein is CASSLGGSPNQGYTF.

Many counts were recorded for this clonotype. The J gene is TRBJ1-2, the V gene TRBV7-9, with D possibly matching TRBD1 (5 bases). The V gene lost 5 bases and the J gene lost 4 bases, with 14 bases spanning the gap. CDR1 and CDR2 from the germline V gene are SEHNR and FQNEAQ (reference sequence). The CDR3 is made up of 14 amino acids. For the CDR3, the DNA is TGTGCCAGCAGCCAAACCACTGGGGGCTATGGCTACACCTTC. This encodes CASSQTTGGYGYTF.

This clonotype has a count of ten or more. CDR3 coding DNA: TGCAGCGTTGAGAACAGGGAAGAGACCCAGTACTTC. Its translation is CSVENREETQYF. The chain is built from TRBV29-1 and TRBJ2-5; a weak D match, TRBD1 (6 bases). Germline lookup yields CDR1 SQVTM and CDR2 ANQGSEA. Trimming took 3 bases from V and 3 from J, leaving 8 bases between them. This CDR3 spans 12 amino acids.

The chain recombines TRBV7-8 with TRBJ2-5, with 8 positions matching TRBD1. This CDR3 is 14 amino acids long. The germline V gene has CDR1 SGHVS and CDR2 FQNEAQ. The junction had 5 bases not matched to a gene; V was cut back by 3 bases and J by 5 bases. The CDR3 protein is CASSFRGLGETQYF. For the CDR3, the DNA is TGTGCCAGCAGCTTCAGGGGGCTTGGGGAGACCCAGTACTTC.

This clonotype was observed many times. The rearrangement joins TRBV11-1 to TRBJ1-1; weak D call: TRBD1 (6 bases). The germline gives CDR1 SGHAT, CDR2 FQDESV (reference sequence). The CDR3 covers 12 residues. V was clipped by 2 bases and J by 11 bases, with 12 bases between them. The chain's CDR3 is CASSLNRAGAFF. As DNA, the CDR3 is TGTGCCAGCAGCTTAAACAGGGCCGGGGCTTTCTTT.